This is a list of T cell receptor beta chains from one sample in a study of T-cell memory formation after mild COVID-19. TCRdb redid the calling of the 5' RACE reads with MiXCR, one entry per CDR3 protein. The sample yields approximately 400,000 distinct CDR3 sequences, under 20% seen once. Sequencing input: PBMCs or a T cell subset sorted from them (not recorded which). Source of these receptors: a man aged 18 to 30 who had mild COVID-19 (a few samples of this study predate the infection). Cell type and time point are not known. Both conserved end residues are part of each CDR3. A D gene is named only where the DNA matches it firmly. Where a row states a size, it is once, few, many or the class of an expanded clone; other rows omit it.

d_gene: -; len: 14; abundance: few; v_gene: TRBV5-5; j_gene: TRBJ2-7; CDR3aa: CASSLEDSSYEQYF; CDR3nt: TGTGCCAGCAGCTTGGAGGACAGCTCCTACGAGCAGTACTTC
d_gene: -; len: 11; abundance: -; v_gene: TRBV14; j_gene: TRBJ2-5; CDR3aa: CASSQEWRMYF; CDR3nt: TGTGCCAGCAGCCAAGAGTGGCGCATGTACTTC
d_gene: -; len: 12; abundance: few; v_gene: TRBV2; j_gene: TRBJ1-2; CDR3aa: CASSEARRGYTF; CDR3nt: TGTGCCAGCAGTGAAGCGCGTCGGGGCTACACCTTC
d_gene: TRBD2; len: 13; abundance: few; v_gene: TRBV12-3/TRBV12-4; j_gene: TRBJ2-3; CDR3aa: CASSLLAATSQYF; CDR3nt: TGTGCCAGCAGTTTGCTAGCGGCCACATCGCAGTATTTT
d_gene: -; len: 16; abundance: -; v_gene: TRBV5-4; j_gene: TRBJ1-1; CDR3aa: CASTSLGVTLNTEAFF; CDR3nt: TGTGCCAGCACCAGCTTGGGGGTTACACTAAACACTGAAGCTTTCTTT
d_gene: -; len: 13; abundance: -; v_gene: TRBV28; j_gene: TRBJ2-1; CDR3aa: CASSLNPWNEQFF; CDR3nt: TGTGCCAGCAGTTTGAACCCGTGGAATGAGCAGTTCTTC
d_gene: -; len: 14; abundance: few; v_gene: TRBV4-2; j_gene: TRBJ1-1; CDR3aa: CASSHSTANTEAFF; CDR3nt: TGTGCCAGCAGCCATTCCACGGCGAACACTGAAGCTTTCTTT
d_gene: -; len: 16; abundance: -; v_gene: TRBV4-3; j_gene: TRBJ1-2; CDR3aa: CASSQDSGGFGNGYTF; CDR3nt: TGCGCCAGCAGCCAAGATAGCGGAGGCTTTGGAAATGGCTACACCTTC
d_gene: -; len: 14; abundance: many; v_gene: TRBV5-1; j_gene: TRBJ1-1; CDR3aa: CASSVTGTGTEAFF; CDR3nt: TGCGCCAGCAGCGTTACAGGGACGGGTACTGAAGCTTTCTTT
d_gene: -; len: 14; abundance: -; v_gene: TRBV9; j_gene: TRBJ1-5; CDR3aa: CASSVARDGQPQHF; CDR3nt: TGTGCCAGCAGCGTAGCAAGGGATGGTCAGCCCCAGCATTTT
d_gene: TRBD1; len: 19; abundance: few; v_gene: TRBV4-2; j_gene: TRBJ1-1; CDR3aa: CASSHSTGGIPRVNTEAFF; CDR3nt: TGTGCCAGCAGCCATTCGACAGGGGGCATTCCGCGGGTGAACACTGAAGCTTTCTTT
d_gene: -; len: 14; abundance: few; v_gene: TRBV4-1; j_gene: TRBJ2-3; CDR3aa: CASSQVTGRDTQYF; CDR3nt: TGCGCCAGCAGCCAAGTAACAGGTCGGGATACGCAGTATTTT
d_gene: -; len: 16; abundance: -; v_gene: TRBV14; j_gene: TRBJ1-6; CDR3aa: CASSHRKSSYNSPLHF; CDR3nt: TGTGCCAGCAGCCACCGTAAGAGCTCCTATAATTCACCCCTCCACTTT
d_gene: TRBD1; len: 18; abundance: -; v_gene: TRBV4-1; j_gene: TRBJ1-5; CDR3aa: CASRRYPGQAYSNQPQHF; CDR3nt: TGCGCCAGCAGACGGTATCCGGGACAGGCGTATAGCAATCAGCCCCAGCATTTT
d_gene: -; len: 13; abundance: few; v_gene: TRBV29-1; j_gene: TRBJ2-5; CDR3aa: CSVGSGYQETQYF; CDR3nt: TGCAGCGTTGGGTCGGGATATCAAGAGACCCAGTACTTC
d_gene: -; len: 17; abundance: few; v_gene: TRBV4-3; j_gene: TRBJ1-3; CDR3aa: CASSQDLTRATGNTIYF; CDR3nt: TGCGCCAGCAGCCAAGACCTGACGAGGGCGACGGGAAACACCATATATTTT
d_gene: -; len: 14; abundance: -; v_gene: TRBV2; j_gene: TRBJ1-6; CDR3aa: CASSGWDPGAPLHF; CDR3nt: TGTGCCAGCAGTGGTTGGGACCCCGGGGCACCCCTCCACTTT
d_gene: -; len: 14; abundance: -; v_gene: TRBV5-6; j_gene: TRBJ2-1; CDR3aa: CASSWITGYNEQFF; CDR3nt: TGTGCCAGCAGCTGGATAACAGGGTACAATGAGCAGTTCTTC
d_gene: TRBD2; len: 16; abundance: -; v_gene: TRBV15; j_gene: TRBJ2-7; CDR3aa: CATSRWGGTSPDEQYF; CDR3nt: TGTGCCACCAGCAGGTGGGGGGGGACTAGCCCGGACGAGCAGTACTTC
d_gene: -; len: 13; abundance: -; v_gene: TRBV20-1; j_gene: TRBJ1-2; CDR3aa: CSATHATNYGYTF; CDR3nt: TGCAGTGCTACCCATGCTACTAACTATGGCTACACCTTC
d_gene: -; len: 16; abundance: -; v_gene: TRBV4-3; j_gene: TRBJ2-4; CDR3aa: CASSQDAGPAKNIQYF; CDR3nt: TGCGCCAGCAGCCAAGACGCCGGGCCCGCCAAAAACATTCAGTACTTC
d_gene: -; len: 13; abundance: -; v_gene: TRBV6-5; j_gene: TRBJ1-1; CDR3aa: CASSYSTDKEAFF; CDR3nt: TGTGCCAGCAGTTACTCTACCGACAAAGAAGCTTTCTTT
d_gene: -; len: 15; abundance: -; v_gene: TRBV6-1; j_gene: TRBJ1-2; CDR3aa: CASRPPPRGSYGYTF; CDR3nt: TGTGCCAGCAGACCCCCCCCAAGAGGGTCCTATGGCTACACCTTC
d_gene: -; len: 13; abundance: -; v_gene: TRBV7-8; j_gene: TRBJ2-4; CDR3aa: CASSLEGGNIQYF; CDR3nt: TGTGCCAGCAGCTTAGAGGGTGGGAACATTCAGTACTTC
d_gene: -; len: 13; abundance: few; v_gene: TRBV7-6; j_gene: TRBJ2-1; CDR3aa: CASSLGGFGEQFF; CDR3nt: TGTGCCAGCAGCTTGGGGGGTTTCGGGGAGCAGTTCTTC
d_gene: TRBD2; len: 15; abundance: few; v_gene: TRBV9; j_gene: TRBJ2-5; CDR3aa: CASSKRGAPGETQYF; CDR3nt: TGTGCCAGCAGCAAGCGGGGGGCCCCCGGGGAGACCCAGTACTTC
d_gene: TRBD2; len: 14; abundance: many; v_gene: TRBV12-3/TRBV12-4; j_gene: TRBJ2-2; CDR3aa: CASSLRLAGGELFF; CDR3nt: TGTGCCAGCAGTTTACGTCTAGCGGGGGGGGAGCTGTTTTTT
d_gene: TRBD1; len: 16; abundance: -; v_gene: TRBV12-3/TRBV12-4; j_gene: TRBJ2-3; CDR3aa: CASSWGTSRGPDTQYF; CDR3nt: TGTGCCAGCAGTTGGGGAACTAGCAGGGGGCCAGATACGCAGTATTTT
d_gene: -; len: 15; abundance: -; v_gene: TRBV9; j_gene: TRBJ2-3; CDR3aa: CASSPGSGATDTQYF; CDR3nt: TGTGCCAGCAGCCCAGGGTCTGGGGCAACAGATACGCAGTATTTT
d_gene: -; len: 16; abundance: few; v_gene: TRBV7-2; j_gene: TRBJ2-5; CDR3aa: CASSVIRAVEVETQYF; CDR3nt: TGTGCCAGCAGCGTGATCAGGGCGGTGGAGGTAGAGACCCAGTACTTC
d_gene: -; len: 11; abundance: -; v_gene: TRBV6-2/TRBV6-3; j_gene: TRBJ2-1; CDR3aa: CASSYVGEQFF; CDR3nt: TGTGCCAGCAGTTACGTGGGTGAGCAGTTCTTC
d_gene: TRBD2; len: 15; abundance: few; v_gene: TRBV4-1; j_gene: TRBJ2-4; CDR3aa: CASSRSGGAENIQYF; CDR3nt: TGCGCCAGCAGTCGTTCGGGGGGGGCGGAAAACATTCAGTACTTC
d_gene: TRBD1; len: 16; abundance: -; v_gene: TRBV3-1; j_gene: TRBJ1-6; CDR3aa: CASSLTTGSYNSPLHF; CDR3nt: TGTGCCAGCAGCCTCACGACAGGGTCCTATAATTCACCCCTCCACTTT
d_gene: -; len: 14; abundance: -; v_gene: TRBV7-2; j_gene: TRBJ1-4; CDR3aa: CASSLGTMNEKLFF; CDR3nt: TGTGCCAGCAGCTTAGGCACCATGAATGAAAAACTGTTTTTT
d_gene: TRBD1; len: 13; abundance: many; v_gene: TRBV9; j_gene: TRBJ1-1; CDR3aa: CASSVQGGTEAFF; CDR3nt: TGTGCCAGCAGCGTACAGGGGGGAACTGAAGCTTTCTTT
d_gene: -; len: 13; abundance: many; v_gene: TRBV20-1; j_gene: TRBJ2-5; CDR3aa: CSAPRSPRETQYF; CDR3nt: TGCAGCGCCCCCCGGAGCCCACGGGAGACCCAGTACTTC
d_gene: -; len: 14; abundance: -; v_gene: TRBV20-1; j_gene: TRBJ1-4; CDR3aa: CSANHDGVAEKLFF; CDR3nt: TGCAGTGCTAATCATGATGGGGTCGCTGAAAAACTGTTTTTT
d_gene: TRBD1; len: 13; abundance: -; v_gene: TRBV2; j_gene: TRBJ1-2; CDR3aa: CASRLGTGYGYTF; CDR3nt: TGTGCCAGCAGATTAGGGACAGGCTATGGCTACACCTTC
d_gene: -; len: 15; abundance: -; v_gene: TRBV6-6; j_gene: TRBJ1-2; CDR3aa: CASSSRDTLNYGYTF; CDR3nt: TGTGCCAGCAGTTCCCGGGACACCCTTAACTATGGCTACACCTTC
d_gene: TRBD1; len: 15; abundance: -; v_gene: TRBV4-1; j_gene: TRBJ2-1; CDR3aa: CASRAGQGAGGEQFF; CDR3nt: TGCGCCAGCAGGGCGGGACAGGGGGCCGGCGGTGAGCAGTTCTTC
d_gene: -; len: 13; abundance: -; v_gene: TRBV6-5; j_gene: TRBJ1-4; CDR3aa: CASSPSGYEKLFF; CDR3nt: TGTGCCAGCAGCCCCTCCGGGTATGAAAAACTGTTTTTT